This TCR beta chain was retrieved from a study of shared clonotypes between healthy human individuals. In the study overall: Contributing individuals were two females and a few males aged 18 to 49.

An even split of each subset's genomic DNA across several immunoSEQ plates was performed. Produced via immunoSEQ multiplex PCR; TCRdb's table is partial and in-frame only. Among fewer than 600,000 clones listed, 75% to 80% were seen once. This CDR3 has 13 residues. The germline V and J ends were trimmed by 4 bases and 2 bases, with 9 bases remaining between them. CDR1 is SEHNR, CDR2 FQNEAQ, per germline (reference sequence). The study enrolled healthy HIV-negative adults without recent acute infections or vaccinations as donors. This clonotype was obtained from a woman aged 35 to 49 in good health. Some clones in this sample may be carry-over from other donors' samples. The sequencing input was PBMCs. The V call is TRBV7-9, the J call TRBJ2-7; D is unresolved. The CDR3 DNA reads TGTGCCAGCAGCTCTGGACCGACCTACGAGCAGTACTTC. Translation gives CASSSGPTYEQYF.